The 27 T cell receptor beta chains presented below share a single source sample, sequenced in a study of beta chain features in type 1 diabetes. Study-wide results and caveats: Among all four CD4+ subsets, Type 1 diabetes patients had TCRB CDR3s that were moderately but significantly shorter.

Their antigen targets remain unknown. The whole isolated RNA underwent reverse transcription, so sequencing captured expressed TCRB transcripts. Libraries were prepared by immunoSEQ multiplex PCR; TCRdb keeps only in-frame clonotypes and omits some of them. The sample lists about 640,000 clones; around an eighth were seen once. Sequencing was performed on naive CD4+ T cells from blood. The origin of the receptors is a young man with type 1 diabetes.

This clone was seen only a few times. The chain recombines TRBV7-2 with TRBJ2-7, with 9 bases identical to TRBD2. This CDR3 has 15 amino acids. Trimming removed 5 bases from V and 5 bases from J; junction bases left unmatched: 10. CDR1 and CDR2 (germline): SGHTA, FQGNSA. CDR3 nucleotides: TGTGCCAGCAGCCCTAGCGGGGCGCTCCGTAACGAGCAGTACTTC. Translating gives CASSPSGALRNEQYF.

CDR3 DNA sequence: TGTGCCAGCAGTGAAATGGGTTACGAGACCCAGTACTTC. Translation gives CASSEMGYETQYF. The rearrangement links TRBV25-1 to TRBJ2-5; D remains unclear. V dropped 2 bases and J dropped 5 bases, with 9 bases sitting between them. The length of the CDR3 is 13 residues. Germline loops: CDR1 MGHDK, CDR2 SYGVNS.

Only a few counts were recorded for this clone. The chain has TRBV29-1 and TRBJ1-1; 9 bases map to TRBD1. CDR1 SQVTM and CDR2 ANQGSEA come from the germline V gene. The CDR3 extends over 13 amino acids. V lost 5 bases and J lost 11; bases outside the gene matches: 12. CDR3 in DNA: TGCAGCGTTAGGGACAGGGCAGATGATGGGGCTTTCTTT. The encoded protein is CSVRDRADDGAFF.

V is TRBV6-5 and J is TRBJ2-1; a weak D match, TRBD1 (6 bases). Germline V gives CDR1 MNHEY, CDR2 SVGAGI. The CDR3 extends over 15 amino acids. V was shortened by 5 bases and J by 10 bases, with 21 bases between the two germline ends. In nucleotides, the CDR3 is TGTGCCAGCAGTCGACAGGCGCTATCGGGTTTAGAGCAGTTCTTC. It is translated as CASSRQALSGLEQFF.

The genes are TRBV29-1 and TRBJ1-2, with D possibly being TRBD1 (6 bases). CDR1 and CDR2 from the germline V gene are SQVTM and ANQGSEA. V dropped 7 bases and J dropped 4 bases, with 13 bases sitting between them. There are 12 residues in the CDR3. CDR3 in DNA: TGCAGCGCTTCGGGGGCCAGCTATGGCTACACCTTC. Translation gives CSASGASYGYTF. Looking up the rest from reference TRBV29-1 and TRBJ1-2 gives the full variable domain: SAVISQKPSRDICQRGTSLTIQCQVDSQVTMMFWYRQQPGQSLTLIATANQGSEATYESGFVIDKFPISRPNLTFSTLTVSNMSPEDSSIYLCSASGASYGYTFGSGTRLTVV.

This clone has only a few counts. V gene TRBV7-2 combines with J gene TRBJ2-1, with D possibly called TRBD1 or TRBD2 (5 bases each). The V end was cut by 2 bases, the J end by 4 bases, with 12 bases between. Germline assignment: CDR1 SGHTA and CDR2 FQGNSA. CDR3 length: 15 residues. The CDR3 nucleotides read TGTGCCAGCAGCTTACAGGGAGCCCCTTACAATGAGCAGTTCTTC. Translated: CASSLQGAPYNEQFF.

The chain employs TRBV10-3 and TRBJ2-3; possible D gene TRBD2, 5 bases. V gave up 6 bases and J gave up 0 bases, with 10 bases separating them. From germline, CDR1 is ENHRY and CDR2 SYGVKD. The CDR3 covers 14 residues. CDR3 in DNA: TGTGCCATCAGATACCGGGGTAGCACAGATACGCAGTATTTT. This codes for CAIRYRGSTDTQYF.

This clone was seen only a few times. The rearrangement joins TRBV2 to TRBJ2-5; D remains ambiguous. The length of the CDR3 is 15 residues. Germline V gene lookup returns CDR1 SNHLY and CDR2 FYNNEI. The ends were cut back, 8 bases at V and 4 bases at J, with 20 bases in the middle. The CDR3 nucleotides are TGTGCCAGCCGGAAGGCCGGTTCCCCGGGAGAGACCCAGTACTTC. It yields the protein CASRKAGSPGETQYF.

The CDR3 region has the DNA TGTGCCAGCAGCCAACAGGGGAACTATGGCTACACCTTC. Residues: CASSQQGNYGYTF. The chain is built from TRBV11-2 and TRBJ1-2; TRBD1 agrees at 7 bases. Germline trimming cut 5 bases from V and 2 bases from J; bases unmatched to any gene: 2. This CDR3 has 13 amino acids. Germline V gene lookup returns CDR1 SGHAT and CDR2 FQNNGV.

The CDR3 DNA follows: TGTGCCAGCAGTCACAATGGCTACACCTTC. It codes for CASSHNGYTF. The chain carries TRBV6-6 and TRBJ1-2; D unresolved. Trimming took off 5 bases at V and 6 bases at J, with 4 bases between the two ends. The CDR3 length is 10 residues. From germline, CDR1 is MNHNY and CDR2 SVGAGI (reference sequence).

The J gene is TRBJ1-6, the V gene TRBV6-6, with TRBD1 as a possible D gene (6 bases). Trimming took 5 bases from V and 7 from J, leaving 15 bases between them. The CDR3 consists of 15 residues. CDR1 and CDR2 (germline): MNHNY, SVGAGI (reference sequence). CDR3 nucleotide sequence: TGTGCCAGCAGTACTAGTACAGGGAGAAATTCACCCCTCCACTTT. Translated: CASSTSTGRNSPLHF.

The CDR3 DNA follows: TGTGCCAGCAGCTTAAAGACCGAGCCTATGGGAAAACTGTTTTTT. It codes for CASSLKTEPMGKLFF. This rearrangement joins TRBV7-9 to TRBJ1-4; D is undetermined. The germline V gene has CDR1 SEHNR and CDR2 FQNEAQ (reference sequence). This CDR3 spans 15 amino acids. Trimming pared 2 bases from V and 10 bases from J, leaving 17 bases between.

The table lists this clone with a few counts. The chain uses TRBV5-1 and TRBJ2-6; TRBD1 aligns across 7 bases. The germline V gene has CDR1 SGHRS and CDR2 YFSETQ. Trimming took 4 bases from V and 0 from J; bases not matched to a gene: 10. The CDR3 is 18 amino acids. For the CDR3, the DNA is TGCGCCAGCAGCCTAACAGGGGCCAAGAGCTCTGGGGCCAACGTCCTGACTTTC. Its translation is CASSLTGAKSSGANVLTF.

The CDR3 protein is CASSEYRSGLYNTGELFF. CDR3 DNA: TGTGCCAGCAGTGAATATAGATCGGGACTCTATAACACCGGGGAGCTGTTTTTT. This chain connects TRBV25-1 to TRBJ2-2, with D maybe TRBD2 (6 bases). The CDR3 has 18 amino acids. The V gene lost 0 bases and the J gene lost 2 bases, with 16 bases spanning the gap. Germline-derived CDR1 and CDR2 are MGHDK and SYGVNS.

The genes are TRBV29-1 and TRBJ1-4; D remains unclear. The V gene lost 7 bases and the J gene lost 10 bases, with 19 bases spanning the gap. The CDR3 contains 13 residues. In germline, CDR1 is SQVTM, CDR2 ANQGSEA. The CDR3 protein is CSAVTSSLRKLFF. In DNA form, the CDR3 reads TGCAGCGCCGTAACTTCCTCCCTACGAAAACTGTTTTTT.

V and J are TRBV7-2 and TRBJ2-7; 7 bases map to TRBD1. Germline V gene sequence: CDR1 SGHTA, CDR2 FQGNSA. CDR3 length equals 15 residues. With 2 bases clipped from V and 2 bases from J, the junction kept 6 bases outside the gene matches. The chain's CDR3 is CASSLTTGTAYEQYF. The CDR3 bases are TGTGCCAGCAGCTTAACAACCGGGACAGCCTACGAGCAGTACTTC.

The J gene is TRBJ2-3, the V gene TRBV5-6; D is ambiguous. Germline V lookup: CDR1 SGHDT, CDR2 YYEEEE. Trimming cost V 3 bases and J 6 bases, with 14 bases left between them. This CDR3 spans 14 amino acids. DNA for the CDR3: TGTGCCAGCAGCTCCCCGGCACGGTGGGATACGCAGTATTTT. Translated, it gives CASSSPARWDTQYF.

Only a few counts were recorded for this clone. This chain links TRBV4-3 with TRBJ2-3, with D perhaps matching TRBD2 (5 bases). The CDR3 consists of 18 residues. Germline loops: CDR1 LGHNA, CDR2 YSLEER. The V end lost 0 bases, the J end lost 2 bases, and 18 bases lay between the germline ends. CDR3 DNA: TGCGCCAGCAGCCAAGATAGGGAGTCCGCTACTTTCACAGATACGCAGTATTTT. Its translation is CASSQDRESATFTDTQYF.

The genes are TRBV4-3 and TRBJ2-3, with 11 nucleotides matching TRBD2. The CDR3 runs to 17 residues. The germline V gene encodes CDR1 LGHNA and CDR2 YSLEER. The V segment lost 1 base and the J segment 4 bases; nucleotides outside the gene matches: 7. The CDR3 region has the DNA TGCGCCAGCAGCCAAGTGGTATCTAGCGGGGGGTCAGATACGCAGTATTTT. Its translation is CASSQVVSSGGSDTQYF.

This clone turned up a few times. The chain employs TRBV7-9 and TRBJ2-3, with 8 bases identical to TRBD2. This CDR3 comprises 14 residues. Germline-derived CDR1 and CDR2 are SEHNR and FQNEAQ (reference sequence). J was trimmed by 3 bases and V by 11 bases; bases with no gene match: 10. In DNA form, the CDR3 reads TGTGCCGGCAAACTAGCGGACCGAACAGATACGCAGTATTTT. This encodes CAGKLADRTDTQYF.

There are a few counts of this clone. The genes are TRBV28 and TRBJ2-5, with D possibly being TRBD1 (5 bases). Germline assignment: CDR1 MDHEN and CDR2 SYDVKM. This CDR3 is built from 15 residues. The ends were cut back, 5 bases at V and 1 base at J, with 14 bases in the middle. The CDR3 region has the DNA TGTGCCAGCAGTACAGACAGTGCGGCCCAAGAGACCCAGTACTTC. Translated: CASSTDSAAQETQYF.

V is TRBV7-8 and J is TRBJ1-3; TRBD1 matches 9 bases. This CDR3 has 16 amino acids. V was clipped by 3 bases and J by 0 bases; unmatched bases: 3. Germline CDR1 SGHVS, CDR2 FQNEAQ. This CDR3 is CASSFSTGGSGNTIYF. Written as DNA, the CDR3 is TGTGCCAGCAGCTTCTCGACAGGGGGCTCTGGAAACACCATATATTTT. The full variable domain, with the rest looked up from reference TRBV7-8 and TRBJ1-3, is GAGVSQSPRYKVAKRGQDVALRCDPISGHVSLFWYQQALGQGPEFLTYFQNEAQLDKSGLPSDRFFAERPEGSVSTLKIQRTQQEDSAVYLCASSFSTGGSGNTIYFGEGSWLTVV.

The rearrangement joins TRBV4-3 to TRBJ1-2; a possible D gene is TRBD1 (5 bases). This CDR3 comprises 16 residues. Germline CDR1 is LGHNA and CDR2 is YSLEER. V gave up 1 base and J gave up 3 bases, with 15 bases separating them. As DNA, the CDR3 is TGCGCCAGCAGCCAAGCTATGGGGCCGCTGGACTATGGCTACACCTTC. It yields the protein CASSQAMGPLDYGYTF.

With regard to this clone: The sample has other DNA sequences that encode this CDR3 too. V and J are TRBV9 and TRBJ2-1, with 8 bases lining up with TRBD2. Looked up from germline, CDR1 is SGDLS and CDR2 is YYNGEE. The CDR3 contains 15 residues. Trimming cost V 1 base and J 0 bases; bases outside gene matches: 0. The CDR3 protein is CASSVSGGSYNEQFF. CDR3 nucleotides: TGTGCCAGCAGCGTAAGCGGGGGCTCCTACAATGAGCAGTTCTTC.

The rearrangement joins TRBV6-5 to TRBJ1-6; D gene unclear. CDR3 size: 11 residues. V gave up 1 base and J gave up 17 bases, with 9 bases separating them. Germline values: CDR1 MNHEY, CDR2 SVGAGI. DNA for the CDR3: TGTGCCAGCAGTTACTTCGGGGTCTTCCACTTT. Protein: CASSYFGVFHF.

The chain has TRBV6-6 and TRBJ2-1; no reliable D call. Between the trimmed V and J ends, which lost 2 bases and 5 bases, there was a span of 13 bases. This CDR3 is 15 amino acids long. In germline, CDR1 is MNHNY, CDR2 SVGAGI (reference sequence). CDR3 region: CASSYPPEENNEQFF. In nucleotides, the CDR3 is TGTGCCAGCAGTTACCCTCCCGAAGAGAACAATGAGCAGTTCTTC.

This clone has more than one count but fewer than ten. The rearrangement uses TRBV9 and TRBJ2-1; D may match TRBD1 or TRBD2 (5 bases each). The CDR3 totals 17 residues. V was pared by 2 bases and J by 2 bases, with 17 bases between. Per germline, CDR1 SGDLS and CDR2 YYNGEE. CDR3 coding DNA: TGTGCCAGCAGCGTCGGGGTTGGGGGAGCCCCCTACAATGAGCAGTTCTTC. Translation gives CASSVGVGGAPYNEQFF. The whole variable domain, filled in from reference TRBV9 and TRBJ2-1, reads DSGVTQTPKHLITATGQRVTLRCSPRSGDLSVYWYQQSLDQGLQFLIQYYNGEERAKGNILERFSAQQFPDLHSELNLSSLELGDSALYFCASSVGVGGAPYNEQFFGPGTRLTVL.